Each of the 30 T cell receptor beta chains below was sequenced from the same sample in a study of technical replicates of blood from a handful of donors. Method: immunoSEQ multiplex PCR; TCRdb's copy keeps in-frame clones and lacks some. The sample contains 60,000 to 85,000 clones, about 91% of which appear only once. Input material: T cells isolated from PBMCs. Receptors originate from a human donor in good health.

V gene TRBV6-1 combines with J gene TRBJ2-2; D is possibly TRBD1 (7 bases). This CDR3 contains 14 residues. Trimming left V 10 bases short and J 2 bases short, with 14 bases between. Germline assignment: CDR1 MNHNS and CDR2 SASEGT. This CDR3 is CATGGTVNTGELFF. In DNA, the CDR3 is TGTGCCACAGGGGGGACAGTTAACACCGGGGAGCTGTTTTTT.

V gene TRBV9 combines with J gene TRBJ2-1; 12 bases match TRBD1. V lost 2 bases to trimming and J lost 8 bases; unmatched junction nucleotides: 5. CDR3 size: 15 residues. The germline V gene has CDR1 SGDLS and CDR2 YYNGEE. The CDR3 sequence is CASSVGTGGSYEQFF. The CDR3 nucleotides read TGTGCCAGCAGCGTTGGGACAGGGGGCTCGTATGAGCAGTTCTTC.

The chain recombines TRBV15 with TRBJ1-3, with D possibly matching TRBD1 (6 bases). Germline lookup yields CDR1 LNHNV and CDR2 YYDKDF (reference sequence). The V end lost 0 bases, the J end lost 2 bases, and 8 bases lay between the germline ends. The CDR3 runs to 15 residues. The CDR3 region has the DNA TGTGCCACCAGCAGAGATAGGACAGCTGGAAACACCATATATTTT. Translating gives CATSRDRTAGNTIYF.

The chain joins TRBV27 to TRBJ1-5; TRBD1 might be the D (6 bases). V was shortened by 2 bases and J by 3 bases, with 11 bases between the two germline ends. Per the germline V gene, CDR1 is MNHEY and CDR2 is SMNVEV (reference sequence). The CDR3 totals 15 residues. CDR3 bases: TGTGCCAGCAGTTTACGCAGGGGATCCAATCAGCCCCAGCATTTT. Protein: CASSLRRGSNQPQHF.

The V call is TRBV2, the J call TRBJ1-5; no clear D gene. Trimming removed 6 bases at V and 6 bases at J, with 12 bases between. The germline CDR1 and CDR2 sequences are SNHLY and FYNNEI. This CDR3 spans 13 amino acids. The CDR3 DNA reads as TGTGCCAGCAGCGTCGAGGATGGTCAGCCCCAGCATTTT. Translating gives CASSVEDGQPQHF.

This chain connects TRBV7-3 to TRBJ2-7; 8 nucleotides line up with TRBD1. V lost 4 bases, J lost 3 bases, and 8 bases stayed unmatched. Germline V lookup: CDR1 SGHTA, CDR2 FQGTGA. The CDR3 is 15 amino acids. The CDR3 reads CASSYQGQAGYEQYF. The CDR3 DNA is TGTGCCAGCAGCTACCAGGGACAGGCGGGCTACGAGCAGTACTTC.

The chain recombines TRBV28 with TRBJ2-1; no clear D. V lost 5 bases, J lost 0 bases, and 11 bases lay in between. The CDR3 sequence is 15 residues long. Germline CDR1 reads MDHEN; CDR2 reads SYDVKM. CDR3 sequence reads: CASSPRHSSYNEQFF. CDR3 in DNA: TGTGCCAGCAGTCCCCGACACAGCTCCTACAATGAGCAGTTCTTC.

The chain joins TRBV7-2 to TRBJ2-7; weak D call: TRBD2 (6 bases). Germline CDR1 and CDR2: SGHTA and FQGNSA. This CDR3 contains 13 residues. Trimming stripped 4 bases from V and 3 bases from J, with 10 bases between. CDR3 protein: CASSSGGFYEQYF. DNA of the CDR3: TGTGCCAGCAGCTCTGGAGGGTTCTACGAGCAGTACTTC. Looking up the rest from reference TRBV7-2 and TRBJ2-7 gives the full variable domain: GAGVSQSPSNKVTEKGKDVELRCDPISGHTALYWYRQSLGQGLEFLIYFQGNSAPDKSGLPSDRFSAERTGGSVSTLTIQRTQQEDSAVYLCASSSGGFYEQYFGPGTRLTVT.

This chain links TRBV6-5 with TRBJ1-5; the D gene is possibly TRBD1 (5 bases). Germline V gene data show CDR1 as MNHEY and CDR2 as SVGAGI. This CDR3 contains 15 residues. The ends were cut back, 5 bases at V and 4 bases at J, with 15 bases in the middle. The CDR3, as DNA: TGTGCCAGCAGTCTCTACCACAACAGGAATCAGCCCCAGCATTTT. The encoded protein is CASSLYHNRNQPQHF.

The CDR3 nucleotides read TGTGCCAGCAGCGTATCTGGCAGGGGGCAAACGAACACCGGGGAGCTGTTTTTT. It encodes CASSVSGRGQTNTGELFF. This chain joins TRBV9 and TRBJ2-2; 8 nucleotides line up with TRBD1. Germline loops: CDR1 SGDLS, CDR2 YYNGEE. CDR3 length equals 18 residues. V dropped 1 base and J dropped 0; count of bases not matched to a gene: 8.

V usage is TRBV6-1 and J usage is TRBJ2-3, with 8 bases fitting TRBD1. Germline CDR1 reads MNHNS; CDR2 reads SASEGT. V was clipped by 4 bases and J by 5 bases; unmatched bases: 8. This CDR3 region has 15 residues. This CDR3 is CASSVAGQGGDTQYF. The CDR3 DNA sequence: TGTGCCAGCAGTGTGGCCGGACAGGGAGGAGATACGCAGTATTTT.

The rearrangement uses TRBV9 and TRBJ1-5, with a weak D call TRBD1 (5 bases). The CDR3 has 14 amino acids. Germline-derived CDR1 and CDR2 are SGDLS and YYNGEE. Trimming removed 0 bases at V and 4 bases at J, with 8 bases between. CDR3 nucleotides: TGTGCCAGCAGCGTAGGGCAGGGAAATCAGCCCCAGCATTTT. It specifies CASSVGQGNQPQHF.

The V call is TRBV7-8, the J call TRBJ2-3, with TRBD2 matching 8 bases. Germline CDR1 and CDR2: SGHVS and FQNEAQ. The V gene end was trimmed by 5 bases and the J gene end by 2 bases; junction bases not matched to a gene: 18. CDR3 size: 19 residues. CDR3 bases: TGTGCCAGCAGCCACGGACTAGCTAGTTCTTATTACAACACAGATACGCAGTATTTT. Translating gives CASSHGLASSYYNTDTQYF.

The rearrangement links TRBV29-1 to TRBJ1-1; D might be TRBD1 (5 bases). Trimming took 3 bases from V and 3 from J, leaving 11 bases between them. The CDR3 consists of 13 residues. CDR1 and CDR2 from the germline V gene are SQVTM and ANQGSEA. The CDR3, as DNA: TGCAGCGTTGATCAGGGTAGGGACACTGAAGCTTTCTTT. Amino acids: CSVDQGRDTEAFF.

The gene calls are TRBV30 and TRBJ2-4; TRBD2 is a possible D gene (5 bases). Germline CDR1 and CDR2: GTSNPN and SVGIG (reference sequence). The CDR3 runs 13 residues. V lost 4 bases to trimming and J lost 9 bases, with 16 bases between them. The CDR3 region has the DNA TGTGCCTGGAATCAAGGACTTGGGAGCATTCAGTACTTC. Protein sequence: CAWNQGLGSIQYF.

This rearrangement joins TRBV6-1 to TRBJ2-5, with 8 bases that match TRBD1. The CDR3 consists of 12 residues. CDR1 is MNHNS and CDR2 is SASEGT in the germline V gene. V trimming: 11 bases; J trimming: 1 base; junction bases outside the gene matches: 3. Here the CDR3 reads CAGQGVQETQYF. The CDR3 DNA sequence: TGTGCCGGACAGGGTGTCCAAGAGACCCAGTACTTC.

This clone was observed a single time. J is TRBJ1-5 and V is TRBV6-5, with TRBD1 as a possible D gene (5 bases). Germline V gene sequence: CDR1 MNHEY, CDR2 SVGAGI. V was shortened by 5 bases and J by 6 bases, with 14 bases between the two germline ends. This CDR3 spans 14 amino acids. The CDR3 DNA reads as TGTGCCAGCAGTCACCAAAGGGGAAGTCAGCCCCAGCATTTT. Amino acid sequence: CASSHQRGSQPQHF.

The chain couples TRBV6-5 to TRBJ2-3; TRBD2 aligns across 10 bases. This CDR3 has 16 residues. V lost 4 bases and J lost 0; bases outside the gene matches: 4. Germline lookup yields CDR1 MNHEY and CDR2 SVGAGI. The CDR3, as DNA: TGTGCCAGCAGTTCGGGACTAGCGTATAGCACAGATACGCAGTATTTT. The encoded protein is CASSSGLAYSTDTQYF.

This clone was counted only a few times. The rearrangement uses TRBV7-2 and TRBJ2-7; D perhaps matches TRBD2 (6 bases). Deletions cut 0 bases from V and 3 bases from J, with 12 bases between. The CDR3 runs to 15 residues. In germline, CDR1 is SGHTA, CDR2 FQGNSA. The CDR3 here is CASSLASGNNYEQYF. The CDR3 nucleotides are TGTGCCAGCAGCTTAGCTAGCGGCAACAACTACGAGCAGTACTTC.

The V gene is TRBV9, the J gene TRBJ1-1; D gene ambiguous. The CDR3 extends over 17 amino acids. The germline gives CDR1 SGDLS, CDR2 YYNGEE. V shed 0 bases and J shed 2 bases, with 17 bases lying between them. For the CDR3, the DNA is TGTGCCAGCAGCGTAGAGCCCCTTGTGCGGAGCAACACTGAAGCTTTCTTT. Translation gives CASSVEPLVRSNTEAFF.

This rearrangement joins TRBV7-2 to TRBJ2-2; 7 bases are shared with TRBD1. The CDR3 totals 14 residues. V was pared by 5 bases and J by 7 bases, with 7 bases of the junction left unmatched. The germline V gene has CDR1 SGHTA and CDR2 FQGNSA. DNA for the CDR3: TGTGCCAGCAGCAACAGGGACAGCCTCGGGGAGCTGTTTTTT. As protein: CASSNRDSLGELFF.

The chain combines TRBV11-3 with TRBJ1-4, with 7 bases identical to TRBD1. The CDR3 has 13 amino acids. CDR1 and CDR2 (germline): SGHNT, YENEEA. Trimming took 5 bases from V and 10 from J; bases not matched to a gene: 7. The CDR3 DNA reads as TGTGCCAGCAGCCCCTCCAGGGGGGCAAAACTGTTTTTT. This encodes CASSPSRGAKLFF.

The rearrangement joins TRBV7-8 to TRBJ2-3, with D possibly TRBD2 on 5 matching bases. From germline, CDR1 is SGHVS and CDR2 FQNEAQ. The CDR3 sequence is 15 residues long. V was shortened by 0 bases and J by 0 bases, with 7 bases between the two germline ends. For the CDR3, the DNA is TGTGCCAGCAGCTTAGCCCTAGCAAGCACAGATACGCAGTATTTT. Translation: CASSLALASTDTQYF.

This chain links TRBV27 with TRBJ2-3; D is perhaps TRBD1 (6 bases). V was trimmed by 2 bases and J by 2 bases, leaving 11 bases between them. CDR3 length: 15 residues. From germline, CDR1 is MNHEY and CDR2 SMNVEV (reference sequence). The CDR3 reads CASSLRGIYTDTQYF. The CDR3 DNA is TGTGCCAGCAGTTTAAGGGGGATCTACACAGATACGCAGTATTTT.

The chain recombines TRBV6-1 with TRBJ2-7; 7 bases match TRBD2. This CDR3 comprises 10 residues. The germline V gene encodes CDR1 MNHNS and CDR2 SASEGT. The V segment lost 11 bases and the J segment 6 bases; nucleotides outside the gene matches: 4. CDR3 nucleotides: TGTGCCTCCTGGGGGGGCGAGCAGTACTTC. Translated: CASWGGEQYF.

CDR3 residues: CASSLDGGDEKLFF. The CDR3, as DNA: TGTGCCAGCAGCTTGGACGGGGGGGATGAAAAACTGTTTTTT. The chain is built from TRBV5-4 and TRBJ1-4, with D possibly matching TRBD1 (5 bases). The V gene lost 0 bases and the J gene lost 6 bases, with 9 bases spanning the gap. Germline values: CDR1 SGHNT, CDR2 YYREEE (reference sequence). The CDR3 totals 14 residues. Filled out from reference TRBV5-4 and TRBJ1-4, the complete variable domain reads ETGVTQSPTHLIKTRGQQVTLRCSSQSGHNTVSWYQQALGQGPQFIFQYYREEENGRGNFPPRFSGLQFPNYSSELNVNALELDDSALYLCASSLDGGDEKLFFGSGTQLSVL.

CDR3 amino acids: CASSQDKGLRGRANNEQFF. DNA of the CDR3: TGTGCCAGCAGCCAAGATAAAGGTCTTCGTGGGAGGGCCAACAATGAGCAGTTCTTC. The V and J genes are TRBV4-2 and TRBJ2-1; 7 bases are a match to TRBD2. V lost 0 bases, J lost 5 bases, and 16 bases stayed unmatched. The CDR3 has 19 residues. CDR1 LGHNA and CDR2 YNFKEQ come from the germline V gene.

The V and J genes are TRBV5-4 and TRBJ2-1; 7 bases align to TRBD2. After removal of 5 bases from V and 0 bases from J, the junction contained 5 bases not matched to a gene. The CDR3 is 15 amino acids. Per the germline V gene, CDR1 is SGHNT and CDR2 is YYREEE (reference sequence). CDR3 nucleotides: TGTGCCAGCAGTACGTGGGAGGGCTCCTACAATGAGCAGTTCTTC. Protein sequence: CASSTWEGSYNEQFF.

This clone was observed a single time. This chain uses TRBV13 with TRBJ1-1, with D possibly matching TRBD1 (5 bases). Germline V lookup: CDR1 PRHDT, CDR2 FYEKMQ (reference sequence). V was cut by 1 base and J by 3 bases, with 24 bases left in between. This CDR3 region has 19 residues. The CDR3 DNA follows: TGTGCCAGCAGCTTAGCCCCCCCTCGGGCTGAAGGGGAGGACACTGAAGCTTTCTTT. The encoded protein is CASSLAPPRAEGEDTEAFF.

The J gene is TRBJ1-2, the V gene TRBV10-3; tentatively, D is TRBD1 (5 bases). Germline V gene lookup returns CDR1 ENHRY and CDR2 SYGVKD. The CDR3 contains 14 residues. Trimming took 4 bases from V and 7 from J, leaving 16 bases between them. The CDR3: CAISGLRGSIGYTF. The CDR3 region has the DNA TGTGCCATCAGTGGGCTACGGGGGTCTATTGGCTACACCTTC.